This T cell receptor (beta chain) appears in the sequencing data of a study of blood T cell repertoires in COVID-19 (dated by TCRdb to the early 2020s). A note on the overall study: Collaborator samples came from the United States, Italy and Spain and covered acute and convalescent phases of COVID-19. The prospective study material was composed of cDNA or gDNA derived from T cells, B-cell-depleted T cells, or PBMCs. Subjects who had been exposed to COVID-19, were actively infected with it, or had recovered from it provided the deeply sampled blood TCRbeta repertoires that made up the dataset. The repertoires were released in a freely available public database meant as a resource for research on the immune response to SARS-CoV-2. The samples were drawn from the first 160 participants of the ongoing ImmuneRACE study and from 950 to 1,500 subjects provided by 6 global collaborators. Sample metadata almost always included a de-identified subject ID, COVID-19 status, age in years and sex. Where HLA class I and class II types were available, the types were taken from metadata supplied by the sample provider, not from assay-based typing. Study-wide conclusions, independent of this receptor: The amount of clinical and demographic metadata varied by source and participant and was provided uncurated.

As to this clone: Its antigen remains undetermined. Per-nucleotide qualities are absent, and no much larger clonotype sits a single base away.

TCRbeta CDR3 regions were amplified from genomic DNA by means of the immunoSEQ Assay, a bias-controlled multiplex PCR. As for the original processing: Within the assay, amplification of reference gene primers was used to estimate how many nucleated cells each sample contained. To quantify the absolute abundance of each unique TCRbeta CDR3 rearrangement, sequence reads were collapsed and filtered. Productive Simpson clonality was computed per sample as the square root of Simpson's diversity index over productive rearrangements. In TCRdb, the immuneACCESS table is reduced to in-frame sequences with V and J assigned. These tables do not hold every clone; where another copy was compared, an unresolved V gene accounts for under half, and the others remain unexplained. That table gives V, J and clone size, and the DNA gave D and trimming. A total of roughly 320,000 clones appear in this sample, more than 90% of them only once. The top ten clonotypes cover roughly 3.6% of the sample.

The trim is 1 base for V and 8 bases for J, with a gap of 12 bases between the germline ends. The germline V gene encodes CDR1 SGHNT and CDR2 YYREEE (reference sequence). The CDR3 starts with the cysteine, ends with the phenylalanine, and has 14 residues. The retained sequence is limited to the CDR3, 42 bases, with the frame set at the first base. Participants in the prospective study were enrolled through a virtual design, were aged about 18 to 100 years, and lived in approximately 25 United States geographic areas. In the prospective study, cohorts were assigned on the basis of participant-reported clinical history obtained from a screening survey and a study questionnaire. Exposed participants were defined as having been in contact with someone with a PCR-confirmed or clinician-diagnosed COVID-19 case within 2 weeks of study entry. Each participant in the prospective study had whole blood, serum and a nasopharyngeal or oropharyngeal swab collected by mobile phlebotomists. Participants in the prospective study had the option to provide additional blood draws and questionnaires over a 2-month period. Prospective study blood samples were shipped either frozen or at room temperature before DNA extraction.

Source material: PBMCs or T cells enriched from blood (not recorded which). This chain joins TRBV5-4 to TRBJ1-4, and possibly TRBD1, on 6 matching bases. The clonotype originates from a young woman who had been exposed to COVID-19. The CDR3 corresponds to CASSLSGAGEKLFF. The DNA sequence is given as TGTGCCAGCAGCTTGTCAGGGGCAGGGGAAAAACTGTTTTTT.